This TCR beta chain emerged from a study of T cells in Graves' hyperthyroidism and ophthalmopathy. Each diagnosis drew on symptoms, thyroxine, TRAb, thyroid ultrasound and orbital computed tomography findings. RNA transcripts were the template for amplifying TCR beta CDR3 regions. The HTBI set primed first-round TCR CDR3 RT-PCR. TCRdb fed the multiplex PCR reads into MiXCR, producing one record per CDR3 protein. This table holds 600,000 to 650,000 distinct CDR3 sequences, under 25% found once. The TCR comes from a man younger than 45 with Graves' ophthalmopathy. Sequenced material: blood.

The CDR3 region is CARSEEGETQYF. CDR3 bases: TGTGCCAGGTCGGAGGAGGGAGAGACCCAGTACTTC. This chain connects TRBV2 to TRBJ2-5; possibly TRBD2 for D (6 bases). CDR3 length: 12 residues. Trimming took off 9 bases at V and 4 bases at J, with 12 bases between the two ends. Germline CDR1 is SNHLY and CDR2 is FYNNEI. Together with reference TRBV2 and TRBJ2-5, the CDR3 gives the full variable domain: EPEVTQTPSHQVTQMGQEVILRCVPISNHLYFYWYRQILGQKVEFLVSFYNNEISEKSEIFDDQFSVERPDGSNFTLKIRSTKLEDSAMYFCARSEEGETQYFGPGTRLLVL.